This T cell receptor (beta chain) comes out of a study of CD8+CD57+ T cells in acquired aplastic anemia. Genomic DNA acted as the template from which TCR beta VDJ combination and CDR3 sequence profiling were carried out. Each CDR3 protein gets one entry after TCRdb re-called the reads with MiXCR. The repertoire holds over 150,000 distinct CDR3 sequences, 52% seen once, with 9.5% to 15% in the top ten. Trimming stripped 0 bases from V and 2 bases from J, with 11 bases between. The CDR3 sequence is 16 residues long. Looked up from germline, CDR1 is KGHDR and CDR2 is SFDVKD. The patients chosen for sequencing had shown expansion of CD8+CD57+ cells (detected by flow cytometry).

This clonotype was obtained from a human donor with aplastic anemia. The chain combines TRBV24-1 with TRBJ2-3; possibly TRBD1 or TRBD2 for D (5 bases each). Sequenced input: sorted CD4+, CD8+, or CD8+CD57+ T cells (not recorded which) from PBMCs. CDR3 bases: TGTGCCACCAGTGATTTGAGCAGGGACGACACAGATACGCAGTATTTT. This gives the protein CATSDLSRDDTDTQYF.